The clone carrying this T cell receptor beta chain has more than one count but fewer than ten. Its antigen is still unknown. The data belong to a study of response to subunit inactivated influenza vaccine. Points from the study as a whole: The authors offered the suggestion that each seasonal influenza vaccination recruits few new T cells.

TCRdb analysed the RT-PCR reads with MiXCR anew, one entry per CDR3 protein. This sample has hundreds of thousands of distinct CDR3 sequences, with 11% to 15% found just once. The CDR3 has 15 amino acids. Germline V gene data show CDR1 as MNHNS and CDR2 as SASEGT. V was pared by 6 bases and J by 3 bases, with 9 bases of the junction left unmatched. This chain joins TRBV6-1 and TRBJ2-7; 9 nucleotides agree with TRBD1. Sequences were derived from PBMCs from blood, sampled 14 to 15 days before vaccination. The source of this sequence is a man aged 50-60 years who received an inactivated influenza vaccine. The CDR3 bases are TGTGCCAGCAGCGAACCGGGACAGGGTAACTACGAGCAGTACTTC. Translation: CASSEPGQGNYEQYF.